The present entry profiles one T cell receptor beta chain with its context. Its antigen remains unknown. Germline CDR1 and CDR2: MGHDK and SYGVNS. V lost 6 bases and J 5 bases, leaving 14 bases between the germline ends. The length of the CDR3 is 14 residues. This specimen comes from a study of cytomegalovirus exposure and HLA in healthy donors. Study-wide context: In a later analysis, the roughly 120 validation repertoires were reported to have used the same platform as the 666 first-cohort repertoires. Study-level results: Through in vitro validation, three CMV-associated chains were shown to be specific for CMV antigens. Cytomegalovirus association was listed for about 180 TCR beta chains.

The assay was immunoSEQ multiplex PCR, and TCRdb's table has in-frame clones only and misses some. The top ten clones hold approximately 3% of a sample with around 250,000 clones, roughly 88% of them seen once. Sequencing was performed on PBMCs. The J gene is TRBJ1-3, the V gene TRBV25-1; possible D gene TRBD1, 6 bases. The receptor's source is a young woman in good health and CMV-seronegative. In nucleotides, the CDR3 is TGTGCCAGCAGGGAAACAGGGTTCCGAAACACCATATATTTT. Residues: CASRETGFRNTIYF.